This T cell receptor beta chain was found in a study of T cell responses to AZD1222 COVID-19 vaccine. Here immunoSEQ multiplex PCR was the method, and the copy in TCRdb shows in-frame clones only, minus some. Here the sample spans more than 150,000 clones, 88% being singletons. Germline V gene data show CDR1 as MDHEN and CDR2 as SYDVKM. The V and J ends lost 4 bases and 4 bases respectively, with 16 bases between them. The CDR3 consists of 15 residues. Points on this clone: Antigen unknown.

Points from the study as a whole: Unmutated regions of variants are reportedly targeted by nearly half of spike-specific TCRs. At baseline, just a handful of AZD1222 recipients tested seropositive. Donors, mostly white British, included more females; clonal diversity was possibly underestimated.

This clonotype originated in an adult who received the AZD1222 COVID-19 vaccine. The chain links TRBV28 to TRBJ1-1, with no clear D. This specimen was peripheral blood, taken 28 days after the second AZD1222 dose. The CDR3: CASSSPFQDRTEAFF. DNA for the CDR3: TGTGCCAGCAGTTCACCATTTCAGGACCGCACTGAAGCTTTCTTT.